These 10 T cell receptor beta chains were all obtained from the same sample, sequenced in a study of blood T cell repertoires in COVID-19. Measured with immunoSEQ multiplex PCR; TCRdb has only the in-frame clones, and not every one. The sample carries over 250,000 clones, more than 80% recorded once. Sequenced: PBMCs or T cells enriched from blood (not recorded which). These receptors all stem from a woman aged 25 to 39 who had recovered from COVID-19.

Here the CDR3 reads CSVQGAGELFF. The CDR3, as DNA: TGCAGCGTCCAAGGAGCCGGGGAGCTGTTTTTT. This rearrangement joins TRBV29-1 to TRBJ2-2; unclear D gene. Trimming removed 6 bases from V and 6 bases from J, with 8 bases in between. CDR1 SQVTM and CDR2 ANQGSEA come from the germline V gene. There are 11 residues in the CDR3.

This clone was seen a few times. This chain uses TRBV7-2 with TRBJ1-2; 12 bases are a match to TRBD1. Germline trimming cut 3 bases from V and 4 bases from J; bases unmatched to any gene: 15. Looked up from germline, CDR1 is SGHTA and CDR2 is FQGNSA. The CDR3 runs 19 residues. The CDR3 sequence: CASSFSTGTGGIQLYGYTF. For the CDR3, the DNA is TGTGCCAGCAGCTTCAGTACCGGGACAGGGGGCATTCAGCTCTATGGCTACACCTTC.

In DNA, the CDR3 is TGTGCCAGCAGCTCAAGACAGGGGGCGGGAAGGGGCTACACCTTC. It is translated as CASSSRQGAGRGYTF. The gene calls are TRBV5-6 and TRBJ1-2; 10 positions match TRBD1. The CDR3 has 15 amino acids. V lost 3 bases to trimming and J lost 8 bases; unmatched junction nucleotides: 10. The germline gives CDR1 SGHDT, CDR2 YYEEEE.

The chain carries TRBV2 and TRBJ2-7; 7 nucleotides line up with TRBD2. Per germline, CDR1 SNHLY and CDR2 FYNNEI. J lost 4 bases, V lost 3 bases, and 9 bases had no gene match. The length of the CDR3 is 15 residues. The CDR3 DNA follows: TGTGCCAGCAGTGAGGGAGCGGGATTTTTATACGAGCAGTACTTC. Its translation: CASSEGAGFLYEQYF.

The J gene is TRBJ1-6, the V gene TRBV28, with D uncertain. Trimming left V 2 bases short and J 0 bases short, with 8 bases between. This CDR3 has 16 amino acids. Germline loops: CDR1 MDHEN, CDR2 SYDVKM. The CDR3 bases are TGTGCCAGCAGTTTAGCCGGGAGCTCCTATAATTCACCCCTCCACTTT. It translates to CASSLAGSSYNSPLHF.

The rearrangement uses TRBV23-1 and TRBJ1-1; no clear D gene. TRBV23-1 is reported as an ORF; its role is uncertain. With 7 bases removed from V and 7 bases from J, the gap between germline ends came to 7 bases. The CDR3 has 10 residues. The CDR3 region has the DNA TGCGCCAGCATTAGAATTGAAGCTTTCTTT. Amino acid sequence: CASIRIEAFF.

This clone was observed a handful of times. V gene TRBV15 combines with J gene TRBJ2-2; 8 positions agree with TRBD1. This CDR3 has 22 amino acids. J lost 4 bases, V lost 0 bases, and 22 bases had no gene match. Per the germline V gene, CDR1 is LNHNV and CDR2 is YYDKDF (reference sequence). The CDR3 DNA is TGTGCCACCAGCAGAGAAAGGACAGGGAAGGATTCGGTTTCAACCGGCACCGGGGAGCTGTTTTTT. It is translated as CATSRERTGKDSVSTGTGELFF.

This clone appeared a single time. The gene calls are TRBV7-7 and TRBJ2-2; possibly TRBD2 for D (5 bases). Germline CDR1 reads SSHAT; CDR2 reads FNYEAQ (reference sequence). CDR3 length equals 14 residues. This CDR3 is CASRDIDNTGELFF. CDR3 sequence (DNA): TGTGCTAGTCGGGATATTGATAACACCGGGGAGCTGTTTTTT.

This chain joins TRBV5-1 and TRBJ2-3, with D possibly TRBD1 on 5 matching bases. The CDR3 contains 14 residues. V was trimmed by 0 bases and J by 2 bases, leaving 7 bases between them. Germline loops: CDR1 SGHRS, CDR2 YFSETQ. In DNA form, the CDR3 reads TGCGCCAGCAGCTTGGGGGGCTACACAGATACGCAGTATTTT. Residues: CASSLGGYTDTQYF.

The chain combines TRBV4-3 with TRBJ1-1, with 7 positions matching TRBD1. The V and J ends lost 0 bases and 1 base, in that order; junction bases with no gene match: 5. CDR3 size: 16 residues. The germline V gene has CDR1 LGHNA and CDR2 YSLEER. DNA for the CDR3: TGCGCCAGCAGCCAAGAATTAGGGGGCAGGAACACTGAAGCTTTCTTT. Translation gives CASSQELGGRNTEAFF.